This TCR beta chain came from a study of Graves' ophthalmopathy and Graves' hyperthyroidism. In the study overall: Hyperthyroidism counted as stable given no ophthalmopathy within 18 months of follow-up.

Hyperthyroidism patients, aged 18 to 65, were newly diagnosed, under 2 months' duration. Study findings and constraints: For separating ophthalmopathy from stable hyperthyroidism, a 13-signature model gave 87.88% sensitivity and roughly 79% specificity.

Regarding this clonotype: What it binds is unknown.

From RNA, the CDR3 regions of TCR beta chains were amplified and sequenced. First-round RT-PCR with HTBI primers preceded a second-round multiplex PCR. TCRdb reprocessed the multiplex PCR reads via MiXCR and lists one record per CDR3 protein. The sample includes over a million distinct CDR3 sequences, less than 45% of them seen just once. With V trimmed by 4 bases and J by 3 bases, 1 base remained unmatched. The CDR3 contains 15 residues. Sequencing was performed on peripheral blood or thyroid tissue (not recorded which). The source is an adult man with Graves' hyperthyroidism. The chain couples TRBV12-3 or TRBV12-4 to TRBJ1-4; TRBD1 aligns across 11 bases. CDR3 loop: CASSWTGGANEKLFF. CDR3 nucleotides: TGTGCCAGCAGTTGGACAGGGGGCGCTAATGAAAAACTGTTTTTT.